This is a list of T cell receptor beta chains from one sample in a study of Graves' ophthalmopathy and Graves' hyperthyroidism. MiXCR, applied by TCRdb to the multiplex PCR reads, yields one record per CDR3 protein. Among 240,000 or so distinct CDR3 sequences listed, about 47% were seen once. Sequencing input: peripheral blood. The receptors stem from an adult man with Graves' ophthalmopathy. CDR3s include the opening cysteine and the closing phenylalanine or tryptophan. The order of the fields is V gene, D gene, J gene, clone size, CDR3 DNA, CDR3 protein. A D gene is named only where the DNA matches it firmly. Clone size appears in some rows only: once, few, many, or a class for an expanded clone.

TRBV7-9,NA,TRBJ1-3,NA,TGCGCCAGCAGCTCACCTGGAAACACCATATATTTT,CASSSPGNTIYF
TRBV5-6,TRBD1,TRBJ2-7,NA,TGTGCCAGCAGCCCCCGGGACAGACGCTACGAGCAGTACTTC,CASSPRDRRYEQYF
TRBV6-1,NA,TRBJ2-5,NA,TGTGCCAGCAGCCTTTTAGGAGGCGGGTCTCAAGAGACCCAGTACTTC,CASSLLGGGSQETQYF
TRBV7-9,NA,TRBJ1-1,few,TGTGCCAGCAGCTTATTCCAGGGCATGAACACTGAAGCTTTCTTT,CASSLFQGMNTEAFF
TRBV6-5,TRBD1,TRBJ1-5,NA,TGTGCCAGCAGTCAATCACCACAGGGGAGACAGCCCCAGCATTTT,CASSQSPQGRQPQHF
TRBV14,TRBD1,TRBJ2-3,once,TGTGCCAGCAGGGGACAGGGGAAAGATACGCAGTATTTT,CASRGQGKDTQYF
TRBV20-1,TRBD1,TRBJ2-5,few,TGCAGTGCTTCCGGGACAGCATGGGAGACCCAGTACTTC,CSASGTAWETQYF
TRBV12-3/TRBV12-4,NA,TRBJ2-5,few,TGTGCCAGCAGTACCGGGGCAGCGGCCCAGTACTTC,CASSTGAAAQYF
TRBV19,TRBD1,TRBJ2-7,NA,TGTGCCAGTACGGGACAGGGCTACGAGCAGTACTTC,CASTGQGYEQYF
TRBV5-1,TRBD1,TRBJ1-2,NA,TGCGCCAGCAGTCCTATTATTCTGGGGACAGCTTATTATGGCTACACCTTC,CASSPIILGTAYYGYTF
TRBV15,NA,TRBJ1-2,NA,TGTGCCACCAGCATAGGCAGGGCCTATGGCTACACCTTC,CATSIGRAYGYTF
TRBV5-1,NA,TRBJ2-5,once,TGCGCCAGCAGCTTGTATCTATCTAAACCAGAGACCCAGTACTTC,CASSLYLSKPETQYF
TRBV12-3/TRBV12-4,NA,TRBJ2-7,NA,TGTGCCAGCAGTTTCTCAGGGTTGGGCGAGCAGTACTTC,CASSFSGLGEQYF
TRBV29-1,NA,TRBJ2-2,many,TGCACCCCTGACAGGGAGGTCGGGGAGCTGTTTTTT,CTPDREVGELFF
TRBV6-2/TRBV6-3,TRBD1,TRBJ1-5,few,TGTGCCAGCAGGACAGGGTGGAGCAATCAGCCCCAGCATTTT,CASRTGWSNQPQHF
TRBV2,TRBD2,TRBJ2-1,once,TGTGCCAGCAGCCCCGGACTAGCCCTCGGCGAGCAGTTCTTC,CASSPGLALGEQFF
TRBV9,NA,TRBJ1-1,few,TGTGCCAGCAGCGTAGACGTCTTCTATACTGAAGCTTTCTTT,CASSVDVFYTEAFF
TRBV2,NA,TRBJ2-7,NA,TGTGCCAGCAGTGAAGCGTTGAGGGTCGGAGCGAGCGAGCAGTACTTC,CASSEALRVGASEQYF
TRBV9,NA,TRBJ2-5,NA,TGTGCCAGCAGCGTAGATGGGGAGGAGACCCAGTACTTC,CASSVDGEETQYF
TRBV10-3,NA,TRBJ1-1,NA,TGTGCCATCAGTGAGTCGTTGGTCCAGGGTGGCACTGAAGCTTTCTTT,CAISESLVQGGTEAFF
TRBV7-9,NA,TRBJ2-2,NA,TGTGCCAGCAGCCCGCGGGTGAACACCGGGGAGCTGTTTTTT,CASSPRVNTGELFF
TRBV20-1,NA,TRBJ2-2,NA,TGCAGTGCATACCATATTCACACACAGGGGGGGACCGGGGAGCTGTTTTTT,CSAYHIHTQGGTGELFF
TRBV7-7,TRBD1,TRBJ2-5,NA,TGTGCTAGCAGCTTGACAGGGGAAATTTCGAGTTCTCGAGAGACCCAGTACTTC,CASSLTGEISSSRETQYF
TRBV11-2,NA,TRBJ2-3,NA,TGTGCCAGCAGCTTAGACCCGGGGGATACGCAGTATTTT,CASSLDPGDTQYF
TRBV7-6,NA,TRBJ1-5,NA,TGTGCCAGCAGCTTAGCCCTGACAGGTGCTTTGGGTAGCAATCAGCCCCAGCATTTT,CASSLALTGALGSNQPQHF
TRBV29-1,NA,TRBJ2-2,few,TGCAGCGTCGAGGGGGTTCGCACCGGGGAGCTGTTTTTT,CSVEGVRTGELFF
TRBV29-1,NA,TRBJ2-2,NA,TGCAGCGTTGTGGGGATAAGAGGGAACACCGGGGAGCTGTTTTTT,CSVVGIRGNTGELFF
TRBV7-9,NA,TRBJ1-5,NA,TGTGCCAGCAGCAATGGGGGGGGCAATCAGCCCCAGCATTTT,CASSNGGGNQPQHF
TRBV2,NA,TRBJ1-4,many,TGTGCCAGCAGACCCCAGGCAACTAATGAAAAACTGTTTTTT,CASRPQATNEKLFF
TRBV6-4,NA,TRBJ2-2,few,TGTGCCAGCAGTGAGTGGGGGTCAACGAACACCGGGGAGCTGTTTTTT,CASSEWGSTNTGELFF
TRBV11-2,NA,TRBJ2-2,once,TGTGCCAGCAGCCCGAGGGACGCCGGGGAGCTGTTTTTT,CASSPRDAGELFF
TRBV20-1,NA,TRBJ2-5,NA,TGCAGTGCTAGAGGAGGGATATACAATGAGCAGTACTTC,CSARGGIYNEQYF
TRBV3-1,NA,TRBJ1-5,NA,TGTGCCAGCAGCCCCTTCAAGCGTCAGCCCCAGCATTTT,CASSPFKRQPQHF
TRBV5-1,TRBD1,TRBJ2-7,NA,TGCGCCAGCAGCTCCCGGGACAGGGAGCCATACGAGCAGTACTTC,CASSSRDREPYEQYF
TRBV7-9,TRBD1,TRBJ1-6,few,TGTGCCAGCAGCTCCCGGGACAGCCATAATTCACCCCTCCACTTT,CASSSRDSHNSPLHF
TRBV20-1,NA,TRBJ1-2,few,TGCAGTGCTAGAGCGAGGGGACGGACCTATGGCTACACCTTC,CSARARGRTYGYTF
TRBV10-1,NA,TRBJ1-1,few,TGCGCCAGCATGGGTAACTCGAACACTGAAGCTTTCTTT,CASMGNSNTEAFF
TRBV7-2,NA,TRBJ1-1,few,TGTGCCAGCAGCTTAACGAACACTGAAGCTTTCTTT,CASSLTNTEAFF
TRBV28,NA,TRBJ2-5,NA,TGTGCCAGCAGTTCCCACCGTAGCGCTCAAGAGACCCAGTACTTC,CASSSHRSAQETQYF
TRBV2,TRBD1,TRBJ1-5,few,TGTGCCAGCAGTGAAGGGACAGGCCCCCAGCCCCAGCATTTT,CASSEGTGPQPQHF
TRBV19,NA,TRBJ2-6,NA,TGTGCCAGTAGTTCCCCTTTCGGTCGAACCTCCTCTGGGGCCAACGTCCTGACTTTC,CASSSPFGRTSSGANVLTF
TRBV7-9,NA,TRBJ1-2,few,TGTGCCAGCAGCTTAGAGTCGGCCGACCCCCACTATGGCTACACCTTC,CASSLESADPHYGYTF